The T cell receptor beta chain described here comes from a study of response to subunit inactivated influenza vaccine. TCRdb passed the RT-PCR reads through MiXCR, listing each CDR3 protein once. The sample shows around 600,000 distinct CDR3 sequences, approximately 10% of them seen only once. With 9 bases removed from V and 1 base from J, the gap between germline ends came to 7 bases. This CDR3 spans 12 amino acids. These data were also filed under a second study, of T cells expressing NK-cell markers. As that study records: What made the TCR beta cDNA was 5'RACE template switching with UMIs. The authors restricted sorting to alpha-beta TCR T cells with an anti-gamma-delta TCR antibody in several experiments. Dominant NKG2C+ clonotypes in five to seven donors made up about 1.0-7.0% of CD8+ T cells. In a few donors, dominant clonotypes made up roughly 25-60.1% of CD3+CD56-NKG2C+ cells.

This sequence was found in a man between 45 and 60 years old who received an inactivated influenza vaccine. The V and J genes are TRBV12-3 or TRBV12-4 and TRBJ2-1, with unresolved D. Material: PBMCs from blood, obtained on the day of vaccination. CDR3 in DNA: TGTGCCAGTGGCGAGTCCTACAATGAGCAGTTCTTC. It specifies CASGESYNEQFF.